This T cell receptor (beta chain) was captured in a study of control samples from healthy donors and cancer patients. Germline CDR1 and CDR2: SGHTA and FQGNSA. This CDR3 has 14 residues. V shed 5 bases and J 4 bases; nucleotides not matched to a gene: 8. Clones were read by immunoSEQ multiplex PCR, and TCRdb kept only the in-frame ones, dropping some. The sample includes about 120,000 clones, roughly 87% of them seen just once. The V call is TRBV7-2, the J call TRBJ2-7; 7 bases line up with TRBD2. Material for sequencing was blood. This receptor was taken from a man younger than 35 in good health. The CDR3 loop is CASSVEGGPYEQYF. CDR3 DNA: TGTGCCAGCAGCGTTGAGGGAGGGCCGTACGAGCAGTACTTC.